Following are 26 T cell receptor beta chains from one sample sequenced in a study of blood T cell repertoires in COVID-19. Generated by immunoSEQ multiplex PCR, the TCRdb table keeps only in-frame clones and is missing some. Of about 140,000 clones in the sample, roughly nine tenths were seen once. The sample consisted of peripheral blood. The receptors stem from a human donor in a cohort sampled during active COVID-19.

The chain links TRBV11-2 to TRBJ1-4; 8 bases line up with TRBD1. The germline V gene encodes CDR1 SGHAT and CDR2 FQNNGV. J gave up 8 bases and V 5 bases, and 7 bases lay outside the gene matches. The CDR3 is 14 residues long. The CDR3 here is CASSTGGGGEKLFF. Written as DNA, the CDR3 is TGTGCCAGCAGCACAGGGGGGGGAGGGGAAAAACTGTTTTTT.

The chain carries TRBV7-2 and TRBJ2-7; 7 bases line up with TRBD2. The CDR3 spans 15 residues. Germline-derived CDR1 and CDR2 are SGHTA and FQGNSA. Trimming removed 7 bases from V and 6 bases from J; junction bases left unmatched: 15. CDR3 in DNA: TGTGCCAGCACCTACCGTGGGGGGGGAGGAGCCGAGCAGTACTTC. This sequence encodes CASTYRGGGGAEQYF.

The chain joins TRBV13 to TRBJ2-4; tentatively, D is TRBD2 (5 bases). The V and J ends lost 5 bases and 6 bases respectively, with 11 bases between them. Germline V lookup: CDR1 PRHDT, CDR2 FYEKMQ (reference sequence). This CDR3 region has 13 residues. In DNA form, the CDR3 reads TGTGCCAGCAGCCCGGACTCTGGAAACATTCAGTACTTC. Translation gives CASSPDSGNIQYF.

The CDR3 loop reads CSVADGVGYGYTF. CDR3 nucleotide sequence: TGCAGCGTCGCGGACGGGGTCGGCTATGGCTACACCTTC. This chain uses TRBV29-1 with TRBJ1-2; D unresolved. Per the germline V gene, CDR1 is SQVTM and CDR2 is ANQGSEA. V shed 6 bases and J shed 4 bases, with 15 bases lying between them. The CDR3 loop spans 13 amino acids.

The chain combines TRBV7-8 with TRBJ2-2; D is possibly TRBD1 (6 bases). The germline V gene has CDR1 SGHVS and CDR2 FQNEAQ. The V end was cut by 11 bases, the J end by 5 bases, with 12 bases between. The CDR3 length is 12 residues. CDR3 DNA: TGTGCCGGAAACAGGGATACCGGGGAGCTGTTTTTT. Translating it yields CAGNRDTGELFF.

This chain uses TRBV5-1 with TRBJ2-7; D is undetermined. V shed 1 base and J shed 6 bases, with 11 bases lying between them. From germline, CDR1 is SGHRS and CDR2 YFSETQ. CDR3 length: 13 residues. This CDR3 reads CASSLNALREQYF. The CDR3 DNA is TGCGCCAGCAGCTTGAACGCACTACGCGAGCAGTACTTC. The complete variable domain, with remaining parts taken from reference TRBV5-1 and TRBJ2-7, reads KAGVTQTPRYLIKTRGQQVTLSCSPISGHRSVSWYQQTPGQGLQFLFEYFSETQRNKGNFPGRFSGRQFSNSRSEMNVSTLELGDSALYLCASSLNALREQYFGPGTRLTVT.

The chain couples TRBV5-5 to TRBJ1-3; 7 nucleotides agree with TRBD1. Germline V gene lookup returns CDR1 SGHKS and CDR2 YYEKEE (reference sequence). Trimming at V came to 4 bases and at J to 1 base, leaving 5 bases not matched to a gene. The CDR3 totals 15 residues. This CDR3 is CASSPTGSSGNTIYF. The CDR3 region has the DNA TGTGCCAGCAGCCCGACAGGGTCGTCTGGAAACACCATATATTTT.

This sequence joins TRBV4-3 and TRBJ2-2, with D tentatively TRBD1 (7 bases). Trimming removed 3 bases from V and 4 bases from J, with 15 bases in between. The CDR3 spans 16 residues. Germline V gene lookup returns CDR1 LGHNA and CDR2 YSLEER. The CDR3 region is CASSHDRQGGTGELFF. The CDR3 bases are TGCGCCAGCAGCCATGACCGACAGGGAGGCACCGGGGAGCTGTTTTTT.

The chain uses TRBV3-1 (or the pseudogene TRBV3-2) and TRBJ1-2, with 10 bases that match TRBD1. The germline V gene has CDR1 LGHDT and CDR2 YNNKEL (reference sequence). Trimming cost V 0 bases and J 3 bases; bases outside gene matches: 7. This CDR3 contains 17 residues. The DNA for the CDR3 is TGTGCCAGCAGCCAAGATCTTGAGACAGGGGGCGACTATGGCTACACCTTC. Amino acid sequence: CASSQDLETGGDYGYTF.

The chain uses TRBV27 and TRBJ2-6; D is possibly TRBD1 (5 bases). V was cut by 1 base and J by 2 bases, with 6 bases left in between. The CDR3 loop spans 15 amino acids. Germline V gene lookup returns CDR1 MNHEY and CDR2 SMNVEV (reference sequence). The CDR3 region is CASSLLGAGANVLTF. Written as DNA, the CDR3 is TGTGCCAGCAGTTTATTAGGGGCTGGGGCCAACGTCCTGACTTTC.

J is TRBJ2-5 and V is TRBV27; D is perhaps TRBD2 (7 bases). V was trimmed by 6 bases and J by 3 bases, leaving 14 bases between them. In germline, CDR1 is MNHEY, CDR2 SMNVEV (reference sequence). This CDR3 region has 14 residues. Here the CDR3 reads CASSWGGREETQYF. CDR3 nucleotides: TGTGCCAGCAGCTGGGGGGGCCGGGAAGAGACCCAGTACTTC.

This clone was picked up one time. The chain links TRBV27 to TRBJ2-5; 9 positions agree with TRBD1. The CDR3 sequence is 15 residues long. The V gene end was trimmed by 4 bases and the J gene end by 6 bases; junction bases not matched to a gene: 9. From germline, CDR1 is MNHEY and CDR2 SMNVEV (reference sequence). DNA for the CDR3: TGTGCCAGCAGTTCCCTCGGGACAGGGACGAAGACCCAGTACTTC. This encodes CASSSLGTGTKTQYF.

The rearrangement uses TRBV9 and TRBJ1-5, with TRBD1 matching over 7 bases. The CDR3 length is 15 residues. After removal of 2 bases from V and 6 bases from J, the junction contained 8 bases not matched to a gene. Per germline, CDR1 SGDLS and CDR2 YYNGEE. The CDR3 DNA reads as TGTGCCAGCAGCGTGGCCGGACAGGCGGGTCAGCCCCAGCATTTT. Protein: CASSVAGQAGQPQHF.

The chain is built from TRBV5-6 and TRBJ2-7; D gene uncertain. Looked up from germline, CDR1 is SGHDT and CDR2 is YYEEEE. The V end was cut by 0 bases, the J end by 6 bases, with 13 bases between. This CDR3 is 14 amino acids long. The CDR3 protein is CASSLGPEAREQYF. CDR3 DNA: TGTGCCAGCAGCTTGGGCCCAGAGGCCCGCGAGCAGTACTTC.

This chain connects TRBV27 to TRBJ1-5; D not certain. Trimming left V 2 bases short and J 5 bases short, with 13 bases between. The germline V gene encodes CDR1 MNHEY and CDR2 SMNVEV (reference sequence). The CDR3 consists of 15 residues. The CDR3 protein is CASSLLGGSDQPQHF. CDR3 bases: TGTGCCAGCAGTTTACTCGGCGGGAGCGATCAGCCCCAGCATTTT.

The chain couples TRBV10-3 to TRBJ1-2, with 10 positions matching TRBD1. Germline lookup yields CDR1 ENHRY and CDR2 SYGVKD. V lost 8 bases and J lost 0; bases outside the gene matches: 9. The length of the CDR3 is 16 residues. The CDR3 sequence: CAISRDRGQPNYGYTF. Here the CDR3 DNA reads TGTGCCATCTCTCGGGACAGGGGACAACCTAACTATGGCTACACCTTC.

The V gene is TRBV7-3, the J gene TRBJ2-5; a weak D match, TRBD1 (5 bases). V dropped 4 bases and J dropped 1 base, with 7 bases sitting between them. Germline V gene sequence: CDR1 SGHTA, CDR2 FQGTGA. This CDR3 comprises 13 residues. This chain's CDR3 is CASSSQVQETQYF. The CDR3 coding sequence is TGTGCCAGCAGCTCACAGGTCCAAGAGACCCAGTACTTC.

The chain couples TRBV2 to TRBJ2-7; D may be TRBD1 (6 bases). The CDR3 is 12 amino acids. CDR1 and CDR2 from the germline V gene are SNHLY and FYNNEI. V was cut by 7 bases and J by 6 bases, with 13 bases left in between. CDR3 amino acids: CASNLGAFEQYF. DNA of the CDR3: TGTGCCAGCAACCTGGGGGCGTTCGAGCAGTACTTC.

The CDR3 bases are TGCGCCAGCAGCGGCCAGGGACAGGGTACCGATACGCAGTATTTT. It is translated as CASSGQGQGTDTQYF. The rearrangement joins TRBV5-1 to TRBJ2-3, with 9 bases that match TRBD1. CDR1 is SGHRS, CDR2 YFSETQ, per germline. V was pared by 4 bases and J by 6 bases, with 9 bases of the junction left unmatched. The CDR3 runs 15 residues.

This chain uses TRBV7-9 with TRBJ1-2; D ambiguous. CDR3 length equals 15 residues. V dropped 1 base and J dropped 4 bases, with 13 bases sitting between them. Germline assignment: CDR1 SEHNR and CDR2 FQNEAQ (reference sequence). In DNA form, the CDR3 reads TGTGCCAGCAGCTTAGAAGGTGCGGGGTCCTATGGCTACACCTTC. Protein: CASSLEGAGSYGYTF.

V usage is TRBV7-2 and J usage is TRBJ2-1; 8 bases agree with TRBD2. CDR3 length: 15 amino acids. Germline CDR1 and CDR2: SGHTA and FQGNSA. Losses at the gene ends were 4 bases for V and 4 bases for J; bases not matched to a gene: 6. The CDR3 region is CASSSFGGGYNEQFF. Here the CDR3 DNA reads TGTGCCAGCAGCTCCTTCGGCGGGGGGTACAATGAGCAGTTCTTC.

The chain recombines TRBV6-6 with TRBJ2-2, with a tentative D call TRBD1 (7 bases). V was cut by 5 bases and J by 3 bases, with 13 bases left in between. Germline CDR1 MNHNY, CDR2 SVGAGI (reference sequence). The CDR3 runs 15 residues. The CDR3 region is CASSPAGQHTGELFF. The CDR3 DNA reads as TGTGCCAGCAGTCCTGCGGGACAGCACACCGGGGAGCTGTTTTTT.

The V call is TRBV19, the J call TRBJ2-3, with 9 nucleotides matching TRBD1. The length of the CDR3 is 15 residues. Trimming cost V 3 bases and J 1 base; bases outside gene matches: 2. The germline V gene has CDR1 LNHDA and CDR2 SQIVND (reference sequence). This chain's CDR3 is CASSIWDRGTDTQYF. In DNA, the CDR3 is TGTGCCAGTAGTATTTGGGACAGGGGCACAGATACGCAGTATTTT.

The CDR3 DNA reads TGTGCCAGCAGCCCACACGTAGGGGACACTGAAGCTTTCTTT. Its protein product is CASSPHVGDTEAFF. V and J are TRBV9 and TRBJ1-1, with D possibly TRBD1 on 5 matching bases. CDR1 is SGDLS, CDR2 YYNGEE, per germline. V lost 4 bases, J lost 3 bases, and 13 bases lay in between. The CDR3 runs to 14 residues.

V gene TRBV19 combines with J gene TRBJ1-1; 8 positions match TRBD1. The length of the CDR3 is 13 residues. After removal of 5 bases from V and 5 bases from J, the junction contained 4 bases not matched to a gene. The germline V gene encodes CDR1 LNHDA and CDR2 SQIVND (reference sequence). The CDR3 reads CASSFQGATEAFF. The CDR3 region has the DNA TGTGCCAGTAGTTTCCAGGGGGCGACTGAAGCTTTCTTT.

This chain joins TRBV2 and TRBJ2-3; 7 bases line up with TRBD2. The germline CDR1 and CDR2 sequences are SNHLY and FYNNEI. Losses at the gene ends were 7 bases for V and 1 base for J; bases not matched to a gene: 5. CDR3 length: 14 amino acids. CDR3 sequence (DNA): TGTGCCAGCATCTGGGCGGGGGGCACAGATACGCAGTATTTT. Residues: CASIWAGGTDTQYF.